The sequence of this T cell receptor beta chain was determined in a study of molecular identifiers for immune sequencing clone quantification. Study outcomes and limitations: Should identical TCR molecules share a barcode, the sizes of highly expanded clones could be underestimated. Investigators reportedly could detect spiked Jurkat TCR RNA from one cell among approximately 1 million naive cells.

Using 10%, 30% or 50% RNA, naive CD8 libraries were derived from roughly 18,000 to 920,000 sorted cells. The authors gated naive CD8 T cells as CD8+CD4-CCR7+CD45RA+ for sorting. The table lists this clonotype with many counts. Its target is unknown. TCRdb ran MiXCR on the PCR reads and lists one entry per CDR3 protein. The sample has 300,000 to 400,000 distinct CDR3 sequences; about a fifth are singletons. This CDR3 has 11 residues. Germline V gene sequence: CDR1 SQVTM, CDR2 ANQGSEA. Trimming left V 4 bases short and J 4 bases short, with 7 bases between. The receptor's source is a human donor in good health. Some libraries in this study had Jurkat cell RNA spiked in. Sequencing was carried out using naive CD8+ T cells from blood, with Jurkat cell RNA spiked in. Subset given: FACS-sorted CD8+CD4-CCR7+CD45RA+ naive T cells. The chain combines TRBV29-1 with TRBJ1-1; D possibly corresponds to TRBD1 (5 bases). CDR3 in amino acids: CSVGGGTEAFF. The CDR3 DNA follows: TGCAGCGTTGGTGGGGGCACTGAAGCTTTCTTT.